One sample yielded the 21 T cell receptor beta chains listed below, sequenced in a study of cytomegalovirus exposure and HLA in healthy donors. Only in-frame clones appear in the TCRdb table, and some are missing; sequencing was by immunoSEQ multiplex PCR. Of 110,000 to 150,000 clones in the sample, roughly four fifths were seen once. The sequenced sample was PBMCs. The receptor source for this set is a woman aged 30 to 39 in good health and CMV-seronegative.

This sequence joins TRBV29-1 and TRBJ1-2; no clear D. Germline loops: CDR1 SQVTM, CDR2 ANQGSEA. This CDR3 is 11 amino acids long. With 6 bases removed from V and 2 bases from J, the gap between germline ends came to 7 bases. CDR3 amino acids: CSVFQNYGYTF. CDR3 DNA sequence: TGCAGCGTGTTCCAGAACTATGGCTACACCTTC.

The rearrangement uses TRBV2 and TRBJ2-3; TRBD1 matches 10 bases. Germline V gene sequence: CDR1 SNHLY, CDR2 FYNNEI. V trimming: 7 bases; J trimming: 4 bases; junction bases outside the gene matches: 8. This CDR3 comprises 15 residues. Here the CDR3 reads CASKKTGGKADTQYF. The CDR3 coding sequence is TGTGCCAGCAAAAAGACAGGGGGCAAGGCAGATACGCAGTATTTT.

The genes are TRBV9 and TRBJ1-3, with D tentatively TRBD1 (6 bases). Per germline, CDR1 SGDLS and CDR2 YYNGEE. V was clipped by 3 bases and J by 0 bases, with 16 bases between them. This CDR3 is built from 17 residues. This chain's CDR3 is CASSAHLDSYSGNTIYF. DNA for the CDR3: TGTGCCAGCAGCGCACACTTGGACAGCTACTCTGGAAACACCATATATTTT.

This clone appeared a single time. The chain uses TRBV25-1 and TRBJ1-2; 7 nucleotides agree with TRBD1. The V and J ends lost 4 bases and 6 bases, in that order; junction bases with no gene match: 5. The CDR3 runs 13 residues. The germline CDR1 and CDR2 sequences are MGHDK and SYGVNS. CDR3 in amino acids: CASSGRGRDGYTF. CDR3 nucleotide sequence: TGTGCCAGCAGTGGAAGGGGGCGGGATGGCTACACCTTC.

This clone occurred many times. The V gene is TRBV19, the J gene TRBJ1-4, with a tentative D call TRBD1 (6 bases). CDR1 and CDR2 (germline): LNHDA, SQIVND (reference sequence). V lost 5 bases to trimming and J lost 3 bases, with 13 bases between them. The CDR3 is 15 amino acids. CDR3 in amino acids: CASSLRGLPNEKLFF. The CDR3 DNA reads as TGTGCCAGTAGTCTCAGGGGCCTCCCTAATGAAAAACTGTTTTTT.

The CDR3: CASSWDRGTYNEQFF. In DNA, the CDR3 is TGTGCCAGCAGCTGGGACAGGGGAACCTACAATGAGCAGTTCTTC. The chain couples TRBV7-3 to TRBJ2-1; TRBD1 matches 10 bases. This CDR3 is 15 amino acids long. Germline V gene data show CDR1 as SGHTA and CDR2 as FQGTGA. V lost 4 bases to trimming and J lost 2 bases; unmatched junction nucleotides: 2.

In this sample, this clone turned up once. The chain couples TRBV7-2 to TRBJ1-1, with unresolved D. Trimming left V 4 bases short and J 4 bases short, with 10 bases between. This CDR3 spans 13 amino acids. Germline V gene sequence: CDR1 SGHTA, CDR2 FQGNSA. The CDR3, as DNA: TGTGCCAGCAGCTCCCGACAAGTCACTGAAGCTTTCTTT. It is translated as CASSSRQVTEAFF.

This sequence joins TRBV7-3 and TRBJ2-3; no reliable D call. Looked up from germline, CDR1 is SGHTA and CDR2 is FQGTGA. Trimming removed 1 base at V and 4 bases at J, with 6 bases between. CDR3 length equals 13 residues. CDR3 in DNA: TGTGCCAGCAGCTTAAACGCAGCAGATACGCAGTATTTT. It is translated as CASSLNAADTQYF.

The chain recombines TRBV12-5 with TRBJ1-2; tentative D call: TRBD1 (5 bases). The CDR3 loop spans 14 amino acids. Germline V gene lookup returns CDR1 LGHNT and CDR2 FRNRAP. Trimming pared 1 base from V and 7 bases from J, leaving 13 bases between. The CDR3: CASGLGGNTLGYTF. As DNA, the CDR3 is TGTGCTAGTGGTTTGGGGGGCAACACCCTTGGCTACACCTTC.

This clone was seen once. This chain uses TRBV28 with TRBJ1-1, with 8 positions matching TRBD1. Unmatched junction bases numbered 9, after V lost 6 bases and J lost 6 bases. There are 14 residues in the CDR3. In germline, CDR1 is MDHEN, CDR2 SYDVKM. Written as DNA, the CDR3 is TGTGCCAGCAGAATGACAGGGGACTTTCCTGAAGCTTTCTTT. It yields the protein CASRMTGDFPEAFF.

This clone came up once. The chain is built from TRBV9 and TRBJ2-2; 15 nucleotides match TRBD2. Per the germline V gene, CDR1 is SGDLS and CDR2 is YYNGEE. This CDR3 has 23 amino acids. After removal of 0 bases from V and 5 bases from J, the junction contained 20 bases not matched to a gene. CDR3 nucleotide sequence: TGTGCCAGCAGCGTAGAGTGGAGACGACCGGTTGGGACTAGCGGGGGGATAACCGGGGAGCTGTTTTTT. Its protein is CASSVEWRRPVGTSGGITGELFF.

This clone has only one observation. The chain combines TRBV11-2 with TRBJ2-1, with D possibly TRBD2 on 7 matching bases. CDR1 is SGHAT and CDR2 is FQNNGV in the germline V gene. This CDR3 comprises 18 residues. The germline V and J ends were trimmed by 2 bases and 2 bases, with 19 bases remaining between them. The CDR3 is CASSLRGFGGGTYNEQFF. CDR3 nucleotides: TGTGCCAGCAGCTTAAGGGGGTTTGGCGGGGGAACCTACAATGAGCAGTTCTTC.

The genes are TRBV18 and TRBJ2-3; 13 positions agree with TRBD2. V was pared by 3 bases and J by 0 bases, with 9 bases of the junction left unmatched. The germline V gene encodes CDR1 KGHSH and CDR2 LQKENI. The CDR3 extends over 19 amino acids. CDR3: CASSPVAGLAGSSTDTQYF. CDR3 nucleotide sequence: TGTGCCAGCTCACCCGTTGCGGGACTAGCGGGGAGTAGCACAGATACGCAGTATTTT. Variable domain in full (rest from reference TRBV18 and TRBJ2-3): NAGVMQNPRHLVRRRGQEARLRCSPMKGHSHVYWYRQLPEEGLKFMVYLQKENIIDESGMPKERFSAEFPKEGPSILRIQQVVRGDSAAYFCASSPVAGLAGSSTDTQYFGPGTRLTVL.

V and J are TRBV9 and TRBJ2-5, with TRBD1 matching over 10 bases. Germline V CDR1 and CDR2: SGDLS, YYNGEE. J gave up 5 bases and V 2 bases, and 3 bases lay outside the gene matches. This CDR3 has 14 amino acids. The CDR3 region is CASSVGQGSETQYF. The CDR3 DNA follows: TGTGCCAGCAGCGTGGGACAGGGGTCGGAGACCCAGTACTTC. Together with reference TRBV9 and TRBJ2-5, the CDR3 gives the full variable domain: DSGVTQTPKHLITATGQRVTLRCSPRSGDLSVYWYQQSLDQGLQFLIQYYNGEERAKGNILERFSAQQFPDLHSELNLSSLELGDSALYFCASSVGQGSETQYFGPGTRLLVL.

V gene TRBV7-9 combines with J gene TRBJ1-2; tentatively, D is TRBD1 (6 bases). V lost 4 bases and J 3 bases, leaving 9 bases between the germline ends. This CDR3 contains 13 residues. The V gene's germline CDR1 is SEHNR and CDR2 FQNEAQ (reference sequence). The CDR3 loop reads CASSSRTDYGYTF. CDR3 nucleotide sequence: TGTGCCAGCAGCTCCCGGACAGACTATGGCTACACCTTC.

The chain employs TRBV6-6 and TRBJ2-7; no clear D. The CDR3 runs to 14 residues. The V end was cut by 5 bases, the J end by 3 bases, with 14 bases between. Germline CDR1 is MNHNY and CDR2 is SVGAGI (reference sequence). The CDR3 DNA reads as TGTGCCAGCAGTCCACGGGTACCTAACTACGAGCAGTACTTC. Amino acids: CASSPRVPNYEQYF.

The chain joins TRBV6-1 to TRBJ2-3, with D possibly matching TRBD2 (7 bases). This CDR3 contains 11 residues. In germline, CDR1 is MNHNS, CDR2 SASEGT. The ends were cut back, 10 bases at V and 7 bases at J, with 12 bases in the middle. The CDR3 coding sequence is TGTGCCATCTCCGGGGGGCATACGCAGTATTTT. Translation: CAISGGHTQYF.

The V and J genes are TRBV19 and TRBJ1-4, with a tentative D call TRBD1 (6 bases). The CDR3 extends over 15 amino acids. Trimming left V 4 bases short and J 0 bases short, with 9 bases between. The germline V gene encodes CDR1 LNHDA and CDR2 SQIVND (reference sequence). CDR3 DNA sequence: TGTGCCAGTAGTACGGACAGAACAACTAATGAAAAACTGTTTTTT. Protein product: CASSTDRTTNEKLFF. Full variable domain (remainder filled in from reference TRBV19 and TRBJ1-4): DGGITQSPKYLFRKEGQNVTLSCEQNLNHDAMYWYRQDPGQGLRLIYYSQIVNDFQKGDIAEGYSVSREKKESFPLTVTSAQKNPTAFYLCASSTDRTTNEKLFFGSGTQLSVL.

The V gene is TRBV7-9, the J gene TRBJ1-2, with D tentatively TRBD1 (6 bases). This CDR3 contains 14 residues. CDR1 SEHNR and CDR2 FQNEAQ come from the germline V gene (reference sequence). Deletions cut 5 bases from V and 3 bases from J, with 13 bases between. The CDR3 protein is CASSRQALDYGYTF. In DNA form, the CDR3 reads TGTGCCAGCAGCCGACAGGCCCTGGACTATGGCTACACCTTC.

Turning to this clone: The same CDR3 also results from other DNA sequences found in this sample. In nucleotides, the CDR3 is TGCGCCAGCAGCCTAGGGACTAGCGGGACCTACGAGCAGTACTTC. It specifies CASSLGTSGTYEQYF. The J gene is TRBJ2-7, the V gene TRBV5-1; 13 bases map to TRBD2. V dropped 4 bases and J dropped 2; count of bases not matched to a gene: 3. In germline, CDR1 is SGHRS, CDR2 YFSETQ. The CDR3 contains 15 residues. Drawing the rest from reference TRBV5-1 and TRBJ2-7, the complete variable domain is KAGVTQTPRYLIKTRGQQVTLSCSPISGHRSVSWYQQTPGQGLQFLFEYFSETQRNKGNFPGRFSGRQFSNSRSEMNVSTLELGDSALYLCASSLGTSGTYEQYFGPGTRLTVT.

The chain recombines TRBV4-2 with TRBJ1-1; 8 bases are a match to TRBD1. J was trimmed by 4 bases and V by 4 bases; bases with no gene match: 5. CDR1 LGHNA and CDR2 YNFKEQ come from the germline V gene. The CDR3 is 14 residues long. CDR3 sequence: CASSLPTGGTEAFF. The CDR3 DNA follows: TGTGCCAGCAGCCTTCCAACAGGGGGCACTGAAGCTTTCTTT.